The entry below describes one T cell receptor (beta chain). Data came from immunoSEQ multiplex PCR; TCRdb stores just in-frame clones and leaves some out. This table has over 100,000 clones, approximately 86% appearing once. The data derive from a study of blood T cell repertoires in COVID-19. The CDR3 length is 14 residues. CDR1 is GTSNPN and CDR2 is SVGIG in the germline V gene (reference sequence). Trimming left V 0 bases short and J 4 bases short, with 7 bases between. This chain uses TRBV30 with TRBJ2-6; D ambiguous. Material for sequencing was peripheral blood. This receptor was obtained from a man aged 45-60 years with active or convalescent COVID-19. This CDR3 reads CAWSVDFGANVLTF. CDR3 sequence (DNA): TGTGCCTGGAGTGTAGACTTCGGGGCCAACGTCCTGACTTTC.